Here is one TCR beta chain with its context. Its antigen is unknown. This specimen comes from a study of CD8 T cells in ankylosing spondylitis. Findings and caveats of the study: The clones that were linked to disease were reported to be significantly enriched in matched synovial fluid samples from ankylosing spondylitis patients.

5'-RACE, quantitative and with molecular barcodes, yielded the TCR beta libraries. MiXCR was run by TCRdb on the 5' RACE reads, yielding one entry per CDR3 protein. The sample records a few hundred thousand distinct CDR3 sequences, under 25% being singletons. The CDR3 runs 14 residues. V was shortened by 3 bases and J by 3 bases, with 9 bases between the two germline ends. CDR1 is KGHDR and CDR2 is SFDVKD in the germline V gene. Sequencing input: blood, either unsorted or a sorted T cell fraction (not recorded which). V gene TRBV24-1 combines with J gene TRBJ2-3; D is possibly TRBD1 or TRBD2 (5 bases each). The sequence derives from a female donor with ankylosing spondylitis or in good health (not recorded which). CDR3 sequence reads: CATSDIGTTDTQYF. The CDR3 nucleotides are TGTGCCACCAGTGATATCGGGACGACAGATACGCAGTATTTT.